Below, 27 T cell receptor beta chains from the same sample are listed, as sequenced in a study of T cell responses to AZD1222 COVID-19 vaccine. TCRdb's copy holds only in-frame clones and misses some; the assay was immunoSEQ multiplex PCR. This repertoire shows some 180,000 clones, about 89% found once; its top ten account for over 1.5%. This material consisted of peripheral blood, taken 28 days after the second AZD1222 dose. The receptors here all came from an adult who received the AZD1222 COVID-19 vaccine.

The V and J genes are TRBV30 and TRBJ2-5; either TRBD1 or TRBD2 may fit D (5 bases each). Germline CDR1 is GTSNPN and CDR2 is SVGIG (reference sequence). With 3 bases removed from V and 6 bases from J, the gap between germline ends came to 14 bases. The CDR3 consists of 13 residues. Here the CDR3 reads CAWSGASRKTQYF. The CDR3 DNA reads as TGTGCCTGGAGCGGGGCTAGCAGAAAGACCCAGTACTTC.

The J gene is TRBJ2-1, the V gene TRBV18, with TRBD2 matching over 8 bases. This CDR3 comprises 15 residues. The V and J ends lost 3 bases and 9 bases, in that order; junction bases with no gene match: 10. Germline CDR1 is KGHSH and CDR2 is LQKENI. CDR3 nucleotides: TGTGCCAGCTCACCCCTCACGGGGGGGGGCTCTGAGCAGTTCTTC. Translating it yields CASSPLTGGGSEQFF.

The CDR3 DNA reads TGTGCCAGCAGCGTAGAACAGGGGCGCGGCGAGGAGACCCAGTACTTC. This encodes CASSVEQGRGEETQYF. This rearrangement joins TRBV9 to TRBJ2-5; 7 nucleotides align to TRBD1. Germline trimming cut 0 bases from V and 5 bases from J; bases unmatched to any gene: 10. The CDR3 covers 16 residues. Germline V gene sequence: CDR1 SGDLS, CDR2 YYNGEE. Full variable domain (outside the CDR3, taken from reference TRBV9 and TRBJ2-5): DSGVTQTPKHLITATGQRVTLRCSPRSGDLSVYWYQQSLDQGLQFLIQYYNGEERAKGNILERFSAQQFPDLHSELNLSSLELGDSALYFCASSVEQGRGEETQYFGPGTRLLVL.

V and J are TRBV10-3 and TRBJ2-4, with TRBD1 matching 9 bases. The length of the CDR3 is 14 residues. CDR1 ENHRY and CDR2 SYGVKD come from the germline V gene. Trimming cost V 3 bases and J 9 bases; bases outside gene matches: 6. CDR3 protein: CAISDTGGESIQYF. The CDR3 DNA sequence: TGTGCCATCAGTGACACAGGGGGCGAAAGCATTCAGTACTTC.

The chain carries TRBV2 and TRBJ2-3; the D call may be TRBD1 or TRBD2 (6 bases each). V was shortened by 9 bases and J by 1 base, with 23 bases between the two germline ends. The CDR3 is made up of 17 amino acids. In germline, CDR1 is SNHLY, CDR2 FYNNEI. The CDR3 spells CARDESELGGGTDTQYF. Written as DNA, the CDR3 is TGTGCCAGGGACGAATCGGAGCTCGGGGGCGGCACAGATACGCAGTATTTT.

This chain links TRBV7-2 with TRBJ2-5, with TRBD1 matching over 7 bases. Germline-derived CDR1 and CDR2 are SGHTA and FQGNSA. Trimming took 1 base from V and 5 from J; bases not matched to a gene: 10. The CDR3 has 16 amino acids. The CDR3 reads CASSLVNRGGGETQYF. In nucleotides, the CDR3 is TGTGCCAGCAGCTTAGTAAATAGAGGGGGCGGCGAGACCCAGTACTTC.

The chain carries TRBV5-1 and TRBJ2-1, with 12 bases identical to TRBD1. Germline V gene lookup returns CDR1 SGHRS and CDR2 YFSETQ. J lost 6 bases, V lost 4 bases, and 2 bases had no gene match. This CDR3 is built from 14 residues. The DNA of the CDR3 is TGCGCCAGCAGCGGGGACAGGGGGCGCAATGAGCAGTTCTTC. Translating it yields CASSGDRGRNEQFF.

As DNA, the CDR3 is TGCGCCAGCAGCCAAGATCGGCAGGGACAGACCCAGTACTTC. As protein: CASSQDRQGQTQYF. V usage is TRBV4-1 and J usage is TRBJ2-5; D assignment may be TRBD1 or TRBD2 (5 bases each). V dropped 0 bases and J dropped 6 bases, with 11 bases sitting between them. Germline V lookup: CDR1 MGHRA, CDR2 YSYEKL. The CDR3 covers 14 residues.

J is TRBJ1-5 and V is TRBV7-9; D call uncertain. CDR1 SEHNR and CDR2 FQNEAQ come from the germline V gene (reference sequence). The length of the CDR3 is 12 residues. The V end lost 3 bases, the J end lost 3 bases, and 3 bases lay between the germline ends. CDR3 DNA sequence: TGTGCCAGCAGCTTCATCAATCAGCCCCAGCATTTT. Its translation: CASSFINQPQHF.

The chain uses TRBV7-3 and TRBJ1-1; the match to TRBD1 covers 7 bases. CDR1 is SGHTA, CDR2 FQGTGA, per germline. The CDR3 totals 13 residues. Trimming at V came to 5 bases and at J to 4 bases, leaving 4 bases not matched to a gene. The CDR3 DNA reads as TGTGCCAGCAGCGCAGGGACAGCCACTGAAGCTTTCTTT. Protein product: CASSAGTATEAFF.

This chain connects TRBV11-2 to TRBJ2-4; the D is unclear. V shed 4 bases and J shed 4 bases, with 11 bases lying between them. Germline CDR1 reads SGHAT; CDR2 reads FQNNGV. CDR3 length: 14 amino acids. The CDR3 DNA is TGTGCCAGCAGCTCAGCCCAAGGAAAAAACATTCAGTACTTC. This gives the protein CASSSAQGKNIQYF.

The CDR3 DNA reads TGCGCCAGCAGAGGACAGAACACTGAAGCTTTCTTT. Translation: CASRGQNTEAFF. The chain joins TRBV10-1 to TRBJ1-1; D perhaps matches TRBD1 (5 bases). The CDR3 totals 12 residues. CDR1 WNHNN and CDR2 SYGVQD come from the germline V gene (reference sequence). Trimming shortened V by 6 bases and J by 1 base, and 6 bases separated the two germline ends.

The chain couples TRBV3-1 (or the pseudogene TRBV3-2) to TRBJ1-6; D unclear. This CDR3 region has 14 residues. CDR1 and CDR2 from the germline V gene are LGHDT and YNNKEL (reference sequence). The V and J ends lost 0 bases and 8 bases respectively, with 8 bases between them. The CDR3 DNA sequence: TGTGCCAGCAGCCAAGAGACACGACATTCACCCCTCCACTTT. This codes for CASSQETRHSPLHF.

The rearrangement joins TRBV29-1 to TRBJ1-1; the match to TRBD1 covers 7 bases. The CDR3 sequence is 13 residues long. Germline trimming cut 4 bases from V and 1 base from J; bases unmatched to any gene: 3. From germline, CDR1 is SQVTM and CDR2 ANQGSEA. CDR3 region: CSVGRGENTEAFF. CDR3 bases: TGCAGCGTTGGCAGGGGGGAGAACACTGAAGCTTTCTTT. Full variable domain (missing parts from reference TRBV29-1 and TRBJ1-1): SAVISQKPSRDICQRGTSLTIQCQVDSQVTMMFWYRQQPGQSLTLIATANQGSEATYESGFVIDKFPISRPNLTFSTLTVSNMSPEDSSIYLCSVGRGENTEAFFGQGTRLTVV.

This chain uses TRBV5-1 with TRBJ2-5, with 9 bases lining up with TRBD1. V lost 4 bases to trimming and J lost 3 bases; unmatched junction nucleotides: 1. There are 13 residues in the CDR3. Germline V gives CDR1 SGHRS, CDR2 YFSETQ. Written as DNA, the CDR3 is TGCGCCAGCAGCCGGACAGGGGAAGAGACCCAGTACTTC. It is translated as CASSRTGEETQYF.

V and J are TRBV7-2 and TRBJ2-3; 10 nucleotides align to TRBD1. The germline gives CDR1 SGHTA, CDR2 FQGNSA. V lost 5 bases and J lost 7; bases outside the gene matches: 3. There are 13 residues in the CDR3. CDR3 DNA sequence: TGTGCCAGCAGCGGGGGACAGGGGTATACGCAGTATTTT. It specifies CASSGGQGYTQYF.

The chain links TRBV4-3 to TRBJ2-3; the D is unclear. Germline lookup yields CDR1 LGHNA and CDR2 YSLEER. This CDR3 comprises 14 residues. V was shortened by 1 base and J by 2 bases, with 7 bases between the two germline ends. This chain's CDR3 is CASSQVSFTDTQYF. In DNA, the CDR3 is TGCGCCAGCAGCCAAGTCAGCTTCACAGATACGCAGTATTTT.

The rearrangement links TRBV4-2 to TRBJ2-5, with 16 bases identical to TRBD2. The length of the CDR3 is 19 residues. Germline assignment: CDR1 LGHNA and CDR2 YNFKEQ. V dropped 0 bases and J dropped 5; count of bases not matched to a gene: 9. The chain's CDR3 is CASSQEHPGLAGGPETQYF. As DNA, the CDR3 is TGTGCCAGCAGCCAAGAACATCCGGGACTAGCGGGAGGGCCCGAGACCCAGTACTTC.

The chain joins TRBV4-1 to TRBJ1-1, with D possibly TRBD1 on 5 matching bases. V lost 1 base and J lost 3, with 18 bases in between. The germline gives CDR1 MGHRA, CDR2 YSYEKL. This CDR3 region has 17 residues. CDR3 bases: TGCGCCAGCAGCCAAGTTTTCACAGGAGTTCTGGACACTGAAGCTTTCTTT. Translation: CASSQVFTGVLDTEAFF.

The chain links TRBV3-1 (or the pseudogene TRBV3-2) to TRBJ2-3; perhaps D is TRBD1 or TRBD2 (6 bases each). Germline V gives CDR1 LGHDT, CDR2 YNNKEL (reference sequence). V was shortened by 4 bases and J by 12 bases, with 23 bases between the two germline ends. This CDR3 is 15 amino acids long. CDR3 coding DNA: TGTGCCAGCAGCCGGAGAGGGGGGACGTCCGGGACTCAGTATTTT. Residues: CASSRRGGTSGTQYF.

V usage is TRBV5-6 and J usage is TRBJ1-1; a possible D gene is TRBD1 (5 bases). The CDR3 extends over 15 amino acids. Germline lookup yields CDR1 SGHDT and CDR2 YYEEEE. V lost 0 bases, J lost 2 bases, and 11 bases lay in between. CDR3: CASSLAGRANTEAFF. In DNA, the CDR3 is TGTGCCAGCAGCTTGGCGGGGCGCGCAAACACTGAAGCTTTCTTT.

The CDR3 region has the DNA TGCAGTGCTCAGGACAGGGTTGGCTACACCTTC. Its protein is CSAQDRVGYTF. The rearrangement links TRBV20-1 to TRBJ1-2; 8 bases are a match to TRBD1. The CDR3 loop spans 11 amino acids. After removal of 5 bases from V and 7 bases from J, the junction contained 3 bases not matched to a gene. Germline V gives CDR1 DFQATT, CDR2 SNEGSKA (reference sequence).

This chain uses TRBV2 with TRBJ2-4; TRBD1 is a possible D gene (6 bases). The germline V gene has CDR1 SNHLY and CDR2 FYNNEI. V was shortened by 8 bases and J by 5 bases, with 16 bases between the two germline ends. This CDR3 region has 14 residues. The CDR3 region is CASGETGTQNIQYF. CDR3 DNA sequence: TGTGCCAGCGGGGAAACCGGGACACAAAACATTCAGTACTTC.

The chain has TRBV15 and TRBJ1-1; the D is unclear. The CDR3 spans 15 residues. V shed 4 bases and J shed 7 bases, with 19 bases lying between them. CDR1 and CDR2 from the germline V gene are LNHNV and YYDKDF (reference sequence). The CDR3 is CATSKGRTLQYEAFF. As DNA, the CDR3 is TGTGCCACCAGCAAAGGCAGGACGCTCCAGTATGAAGCTTTCTTT.

The rearrangement links TRBV15 to TRBJ2-1; maybe TRBD2 (6 bases). The V end lost 1 base, the J end lost 4 bases, and 11 bases lay between the germline ends. The CDR3 is 15 amino acids. The germline V gene has CDR1 LNHNV and CDR2 YYDKDF (reference sequence). CDR3 in amino acids: CATSRGDSGYNEQFF. As DNA, the CDR3 is TGTGCCACCAGCAGAGGTGATAGCGGATACAATGAGCAGTTCTTC.

V is TRBV3-1 (or the pseudogene TRBV3-2) and J is TRBJ1-3; D not resolved. The V end was cut by 2 bases, the J end by 4 bases, with 15 bases between. Germline V gives CDR1 LGHDT, CDR2 YNNKEL (reference sequence). The CDR3 contains 16 residues. The CDR3 region has the DNA TGTGCCAGCAGCCAAATAGGCGTAACTTTCGGAAACACCATATATTTT. It is translated as CASSQIGVTFGNTIYF.

This rearrangement joins TRBV9 to TRBJ2-2, with D possibly TRBD2 on 7 matching bases. Looked up from germline, CDR1 is SGDLS and CDR2 is YYNGEE. The CDR3 spans 16 residues. Trimming took off 0 bases at V and 3 bases at J, with 12 bases between the two ends. CDR3 nucleotides: TGTGCCAGCAGCGTAGACGGGGGGCGATACACCGGGGAGCTGTTTTTT. This codes for CASSVDGGRYTGELFF. The complete variable domain, with remaining parts taken from reference TRBV9 and TRBJ2-2, reads DSGVTQTPKHLITATGQRVTLRCSPRSGDLSVYWYQQSLDQGLQFLIQYYNGEERAKGNILERFSAQQFPDLHSELNLSSLELGDSALYFCASSVDGGRYTGELFFGEGSRLTVL.